The 28 T cell receptor beta chains below were found in one sample sequenced in a study of cytomegalovirus exposure and HLA in healthy donors. The PCR had 60 Vbeta and 13 Jbeta primers. Assay: immunoSEQ multiplex PCR; the TCRdb copy retains only in-frame clones and omits some. This sample has 200,000 or so clones, with roughly 87% found just once. The material sequenced was PBMCs. The receptors stem from a girl under two years old in good health and CMV-seronegative.

The chain carries TRBV5-1 and TRBJ1-1; D is perhaps TRBD1 (5 bases). The CDR3 has 14 residues. The V end lost 4 bases, the J end lost 3 bases, and 13 bases lay between the germline ends. Germline V gene data show CDR1 as SGHRS and CDR2 as YFSETQ. As DNA, the CDR3 is TGCGCCAGCAGCCCCCATGGGGGGGACACTGAAGCTTTCTTT. Translated, it gives CASSPHGGDTEAFF.

The chain employs TRBV7-9 and TRBJ2-3, with D uncertain. This CDR3 is 15 amino acids long. V was pared by 2 bases and J by 0 bases, with 9 bases between. Germline V gene lookup returns CDR1 SEHNR and CDR2 FQNEAQ (reference sequence). CDR3 loop: CASSLSRASTDTQYF. In nucleotides, the CDR3 is TGTGCCAGCAGCTTATCAAGAGCGAGCACAGATACGCAGTATTTT.

The V call is TRBV21-1, the J call TRBJ2-1; the table's D call of TRBD1 was not tested on the DNA. TRBV21-1 is a pseudogene. CDR3 length: 16 residues. Here the CDR3 reads CASSKFLQGGYNEQFF. The DNA of the CDR3 is TGTGCCAGCAGCAAGTTCTTACAGGGTGGGTACAATGAGCAGTTCTTC.

The chain is built from TRBV7-6 and TRBJ2-7; 9 bases fit TRBD2. CDR1 is SGHVS, CDR2 FNYEAQ, per germline. This CDR3 contains 18 residues. V gave up 2 bases and J gave up 0 bases; unmatched junction bases: 11. In nucleotides, the CDR3 is TGTGCCAGCAGCTTAAGGCTGGGAGGTAGCGGGAGCTCCTACGAGCAGTACTTC. The encoded protein is CASSLRLGGSGSSYEQYF. Complete variable domain (other parts from reference TRBV7-6 and TRBJ2-7): GAGVSQSPRYKVTKRGQDVALRCDPISGHVSLYWYRQALGQGPEFLTYFNYEAQQDKSGLPNDRFSAERPEGSISTLTIQRTEQRDSAMYRCASSLRLGGSGSSYEQYFGPGTRLTVT.

The CDR3 DNA follows: TGTGCCTGGCAGGGAACCGGGGAGCTGTTTTTT. Amino acid sequence: CAWQGTGELFF. The chain uses TRBV30 and TRBJ2-2, with a tentative D call TRBD1 (5 bases). The CDR3 runs 11 residues. V shed 5 bases and J shed 5 bases, with 6 bases lying between them. The germline CDR1 and CDR2 sequences are GTSNPN and SVGIG (reference sequence).

The V and J genes are TRBV9 and TRBJ2-2, with TRBD2 matching 8 bases. This CDR3 has 17 residues. Germline trimming cut 4 bases from V and 4 bases from J; bases unmatched to any gene: 12. Per the germline V gene, CDR1 is SGDLS and CDR2 is YYNGEE. The chain's CDR3 is CASSPRRGLAPTGELFF. The DNA of the CDR3 is TGTGCCAGCAGCCCTCGCCGCGGACTAGCACCCACCGGGGAGCTGTTTTTT.

This chain joins TRBV5-6 and TRBJ2-5; 8 positions match TRBD1. CDR1 is SGHDT, CDR2 YYEEEE, per germline. This CDR3 spans 15 amino acids. V lost 6 bases and J lost 4; bases outside the gene matches: 11. CDR3: CASISLKQGGETQYF. DNA of the CDR3: TGTGCCAGCATTTCCCTAAAACAGGGGGGAGAGACCCAGTACTTC.

J is TRBJ2-2 and V is TRBV9; no firm D call. Trimming took 0 bases from V and 2 from J, leaving 8 bases between them. This CDR3 is built from 15 residues. Germline CDR1 is SGDLS and CDR2 is YYNGEE. Here the CDR3 reads CASSVDSPNTGELFF. DNA for the CDR3: TGTGCCAGCAGCGTAGATTCTCCTAACACCGGGGAGCTGTTTTTT.

The J gene is TRBJ2-7, the V gene TRBV6-5; TRBD2 matches at 14 bases. The CDR3 contains 15 residues. Germline CDR1 and CDR2: MNHEY and SVGAGI. V shed 2 bases and J 3 bases; nucleotides not matched to a gene: 0. CDR3 sequence reads: CASSYGTSGGYEQYF. The CDR3 DNA follows: TGTGCCAGCAGTTACGGGACTAGCGGGGGCTACGAGCAGTACTTC.

This sequence joins TRBV6-4 and TRBJ2-2; TRBD1 aligns across 8 bases. This CDR3 has 13 amino acids. J lost 8 bases, V lost 8 bases, and 7 bases had no gene match. In germline, CDR1 is MRHNA, CDR2 SNTAGT. This chain's CDR3 is CASGRTGSGELFF. The DNA of the CDR3 is TGTGCCAGCGGAAGGACAGGGTCTGGGGAGCTGTTTTTT.

The genes are TRBV27 and TRBJ2-3, with D unresolved. From germline, CDR1 is MNHEY and CDR2 SMNVEV (reference sequence). Trimming took 0 bases from V and 6 from J, leaving 10 bases between them. This CDR3 is built from 14 residues. CDR3 residues: CASSLSAPVDTQYF. CDR3 bases: TGTGCCAGCAGTTTATCAGCACCGGTGGATACGCAGTATTTT.

The V call is TRBV7-6, the J call TRBJ2-1; 16 bases agree with TRBD2. V shed 7 bases, J shed 10 bases, and the junction held 13 bases outside the gene matches. CDR1 SGHVS and CDR2 FNYEAQ come from the germline V gene. There are 17 residues in the CDR3. CDR3 nucleotide sequence: TGTGCCAGCAAGGTCCTCGGGACTAGCGGGGGGGAAGGGGAGCAGTTCTTC. Its translation is CASKVLGTSGGEGEQFF.

The gene calls are TRBV6-5 and TRBJ1-1; D unclear. Trimming took off 2 bases at V and 0 bases at J, with 4 bases between the two ends. There are 13 residues in the CDR3. CDR1 and CDR2 from the germline V gene are MNHEY and SVGAGI. CDR3 in DNA: TGTGCCAGCAGTTACCACATGAACACTGAAGCTTTCTTT. Protein sequence: CASSYHMNTEAFF.

This clone came up once. The chain employs TRBV11-3 and TRBJ2-4, with TRBD2 matching over 8 bases. The CDR3 sequence is 13 residues long. With 5 bases clipped from V and 6 bases from J, the junction kept 3 bases outside the gene matches. Germline V gene sequence: CDR1 SGHNT, CDR2 YENEEA. The CDR3 is CASSISGTNIQYF. CDR3 sequence (DNA): TGTGCCAGCAGCATTAGCGGGACAAACATTCAGTACTTC.

This clone was counted once. The rearrangement joins TRBV11-1 to TRBJ2-7, with D possibly matching TRBD1 (6 bases). The CDR3 has 16 residues. V shed 4 bases and J shed 0 bases, with 16 bases lying between them. Germline CDR1 is SGHAT and CDR2 is FQDESV (reference sequence). Written as DNA, the CDR3 is TGTGCCAGCAGCTCATCGCAGGGGTCCGACTCCTACGAGCAGTACTTC. Its translation is CASSSSQGSDSYEQYF.

The V gene is TRBV30, the J gene TRBJ2-5, with 7 bases lining up with TRBD2. Germline-derived CDR1 and CDR2 are GTSNPN and SVGIG (reference sequence). Trimming at V came to 8 bases and at J to 2 bases, leaving 8 bases not matched to a gene. CDR3 length: 13 residues. The CDR3 sequence is CARAGTSQETQYF. The CDR3 DNA reads as TGTGCCCGAGCGGGGACCTCACAAGAGACCCAGTACTTC. Looking up the rest from reference TRBV30 and TRBJ2-5 gives the full variable domain: SQTIHQWPATLVQPVGSPLSLECTVEGTSNPNLYWYRQAAGRGLQLLFYSVGIGQISSEVPQNLSASRPQDRQFILSSKKLLLSDSGFYLCARAGTSQETQYFGPGTRLLVL.

The V call is TRBV7-9, the J call TRBJ2-7; 7 bases are a match to TRBD2. From germline, CDR1 is SEHNR and CDR2 FQNEAQ (reference sequence). The trim removed 1 base at V and 5 bases at J, leaving 8 bases unmatched. This CDR3 has 15 residues. The CDR3 DNA reads TGTGCCAGCAGCTTAGGCGGCGGGAGTTTTAACGAGCAGTACTTC. Translation: CASSLGGGSFNEQYF.

V and J are TRBV5-8 and TRBJ2-2; perhaps TRBD1 as D (5 bases). V lost 6 bases, J lost 5 bases, and 26 bases lay in between. CDR1 SGHTS and CDR2 YDEGEE come from the germline V gene. CDR3 length: 18 amino acids. CDR3 sequence (DNA): TGTGCCAGCACATATCCTACAGGTATCGGCACGAGGACCGGGGAGCTGTTTTTT. It is translated as CASTYPTGIGTRTGELFF.

The gene calls are TRBV19 and TRBJ2-3; 7 bases are a match to TRBD2. Per the germline V gene, CDR1 is LNHDA and CDR2 is SQIVND (reference sequence). With 3 bases clipped from V and 5 bases from J, the junction kept 5 bases outside the gene matches. CDR3 length: 14 residues. The DNA for the CDR3 is TGTGCCAGTAGTATCGGCGGGGGTGGAGATACGCAGTATTTT. Translating it yields CASSIGGGGDTQYF.

The V gene is TRBV5-1, the J gene TRBJ2-5; a weak D match, TRBD2 (7 bases). The CDR3 is 14 residues long. Germline V lookup: CDR1 SGHRS, CDR2 YFSETQ. V lost 5 bases, J lost 4 bases, and 15 bases lay in between. The CDR3 region is CASRVGGLGETQYF. The DNA for the CDR3 is TGCGCCAGCAGGGTCGGGGGGCTAGGAGAGACCCAGTACTTC.

Only one count was recorded for this clone. The V gene is TRBV6-4, the J gene TRBJ2-4; D gene unclear. This CDR3 is 14 amino acids long. Germline CDR1 and CDR2: MRHNA and SNTAGT. The V end was cut by 1 base, the J end by 8 bases, with 12 bases between. The CDR3 DNA follows: TGTGCCAGCAGTGACTGTCAAACAATGGACATTCAGTACTTC. Translating gives CASSDCQTMDIQYF.

The chain combines TRBV2 with TRBJ1-5; 10 positions agree with TRBD1. The V gene end was trimmed by 4 bases and the J gene end by 5 bases; junction bases not matched to a gene: 11. Germline V gene sequence: CDR1 SNHLY, CDR2 FYNNEI. The CDR3 is 17 amino acids. The CDR3 DNA sequence: TGTGCCAGCAGTGTCGACAGGGGGCTGATGCATTATCAGCCCCAGCATTTT. Residues: CASSVDRGLMHYQPQHF.

The rearrangement uses TRBV29-1 and TRBJ2-7; 9 nucleotides match TRBD1. Germline trimming cut 6 bases from V and 4 bases from J; bases unmatched to any gene: 4. CDR1 SQVTM and CDR2 ANQGSEA come from the germline V gene. The CDR3 sequence is 12 residues long. CDR3 DNA sequence: TGCAGCGTGTACAGGGGGCAATACGAGCAGTACTTC. Translating gives CSVYRGQYEQYF.

CDR3: CASSDSGGAGNEQFF. The CDR3 nucleotides are TGTGCCAGCAGTGATAGCGGGGGGGCCGGAAATGAGCAGTTCTTC. The chain couples TRBV9 to TRBJ2-1; 11 nucleotides match TRBD2. The V segment lost 5 bases and the J segment 7 bases; nucleotides outside the gene matches: 8. Germline V lookup: CDR1 SGDLS, CDR2 YYNGEE. CDR3 length equals 15 residues.

This clone was recorded only once. The V and J genes are TRBV6-6 and TRBJ1-2, with D tentatively TRBD1 (5 bases). Trimming removed 6 bases from V and 7 bases from J, with 9 bases in between. In germline, CDR1 is MNHNY, CDR2 SVGAGI (reference sequence). The length of the CDR3 is 11 residues. The CDR3 is CASSPDIGYTF. The CDR3 DNA follows: TGTGCCAGCAGCCCGGACATTGGCTACACCTTC.

The chain combines TRBV5-1 with TRBJ2-1; D is undetermined. V was trimmed by 0 bases and J by 4 bases, leaving 8 bases between them. The CDR3 covers 14 residues. Germline-derived CDR1 and CDR2 are SGHRS and YFSETQ. The CDR3 region is CASSLGGGYNEQFF. For the CDR3, the DNA is TGCGCCAGCAGCTTGGGAGGTGGATACAATGAGCAGTTCTTC.

The rearrangement links TRBV19 to TRBJ2-7; 7 positions agree with TRBD2. The junction had 8 bases not matched to a gene; V was cut back by 3 bases and J by 3 bases. The CDR3 consists of 15 residues. Germline CDR1 reads LNHDA; CDR2 reads SQIVND (reference sequence). The CDR3 sequence: CASSIGGGGGYEQYF. In nucleotides, the CDR3 is TGTGCCAGTAGTATTGGTGGCGGCGGGGGCTACGAGCAGTACTTC.

The chain joins TRBV20-1 to TRBJ1-2, with D hard to call. This CDR3 spans 11 amino acids. V dropped 6 bases and J dropped 8 bases, with 13 bases sitting between them. CDR1 is DFQATT and CDR2 is SNEGSKA in the germline V gene (reference sequence). The CDR3 spells CSAAPSVGYTF. The CDR3, as DNA: TGCAGTGCCGCCCCGTCAGTAGGCTACACCTTC.